Below are 16 T cell receptor beta chains sequenced from a single sample in a study of blood T cell repertoires in COVID-19. Using immunoSEQ multiplex PCR, the repertoire was profiled, and TCRdb retains in-frame clones only, with some absent. The sample has about 210,000 clones; about four fifths are singletons. Input material: peripheral blood. These receptors were taken from a woman between 50 and 59 years old with acute or convalescent COVID-19.

The V gene is TRBV3-1 (or the pseudogene TRBV3-2), the J gene TRBJ1-6; D remains ambiguous. The CDR3 totals 14 residues. V lost 4 bases and J lost 3, with 7 bases in between. Germline V gene sequence: CDR1 LGHDT, CDR2 YNNKEL (reference sequence). In DNA, the CDR3 is TGTGCCAGCAGCCTTCGAGGCTATAATTCACCCCTCCACTTT. The encoded protein is CASSLRGYNSPLHF.

The genes are TRBV24-1 and TRBJ2-3; no clear D gene. The CDR3 sequence is 12 residues long. The V gene's germline CDR1 is KGHDR and CDR2 SFDVKD. With 6 bases removed from V and 3 bases from J, the gap between germline ends came to 6 bases. The CDR3, as DNA: TGTGCCACCAGTATCGGGACAGATACGCAGTATTTT. It yields the protein CATSIGTDTQYF.

The V gene is TRBV24-1, the J gene TRBJ2-5; 7 bases align to TRBD1. Losses at the gene ends were 0 bases for V and 4 bases for J; bases not matched to a gene: 1. This CDR3 spans 14 amino acids. Per the germline V gene, CDR1 is KGHDR and CDR2 is SFDVKD. The CDR3 DNA is TGTGCCACCAGTGATTTGGACAGGGTAGAGACCCAGTACTTC. Encoded protein: CATSDLDRVETQYF.

The chain carries TRBV28 and TRBJ2-4; 10 bases map to TRBD1. This CDR3 has 18 residues. After removal of 1 base from V and 7 bases from J, the junction contained 13 bases not matched to a gene. CDR1 and CDR2 (germline): MDHEN, SYDVKM. CDR3 sequence reads: CASSLSVLGTGAGNIQYF. The CDR3 bases are TGTGCCAGCAGTTTATCGGTTCTTGGGACAGGGGCAGGGAACATTCAGTACTTC.

The chain joins TRBV11-2 to TRBJ2-1, with TRBD1 matching over 9 bases. The CDR3 runs 15 residues. Trimming took 5 bases from V and 4 from J; bases not matched to a gene: 6. CDR1 SGHAT and CDR2 FQNNGV come from the germline V gene. For the CDR3, the DNA is TGTGCCAGCAGCATCACAGGGGGCATGTACAATGAGCAGTTCTTC. This codes for CASSITGGMYNEQFF.

The rearrangement uses TRBV6-4 and TRBJ2-1; D is ambiguous. V was cut by 0 bases and J by 3 bases, with 3 bases left in between. The CDR3 is 13 residues long. Germline lookup yields CDR1 MRHNA and CDR2 SNTAGT. CDR3 sequence reads: CASSDSFYNEQFF. The CDR3 DNA reads TGTGCCAGCAGTGACTCCTTCTACAATGAGCAGTTCTTC.

V usage is TRBV10-3 and J usage is TRBJ1-5, with 10 bases aligning to TRBD1. The CDR3 totals 13 residues. The V and J ends lost 11 bases and 6 bases, in that order; junction bases with no gene match: 7. Germline V gene data show CDR1 as ENHRY and CDR2 as SYGVKD. CDR3 loop: CAVTGGIGQPQHF. The CDR3, as DNA: TGTGCCGTGACAGGGGGCATCGGTCAGCCCCAGCATTTT.

This chain uses TRBV9 with TRBJ2-7, with TRBD1 as a possible D gene (8 bases). V lost 3 bases and J lost 3, with 13 bases in between. Looked up from germline, CDR1 is SGDLS and CDR2 is YYNGEE. CDR3 size: 14 residues. The CDR3 sequence: CASSETGEGYEQYF. CDR3 sequence (DNA): TGTGCCAGCAGCGAGACAGGGGAGGGCTACGAGCAGTACTTC.

V usage is TRBV6-2 or TRBV6-3 and J usage is TRBJ2-7; 10 nucleotides align to TRBD2. CDR1 is MNHEY, CDR2 SVGEGT, per germline. The CDR3 runs 16 residues. V lost 6 bases, J lost 2 bases, and 10 bases stayed unmatched. CDR3 residues: CASSYNEGLAAYEQYF. In DNA, the CDR3 is TGTGCCAGCAGCTATAACGAAGGACTAGCGGCCTACGAGCAGTACTTC.

The V call is TRBV11-2, the J call TRBJ2-1, with TRBD2 identical over 12 bases. The CDR3 length is 16 residues. Trimming removed 2 bases from V and 7 bases from J; junction bases left unmatched: 6. CDR1 SGHAT and CDR2 FQNNGV come from the germline V gene. The CDR3: CASSLWGLAGRNEQFF. DNA for the CDR3: TGTGCCAGCAGCTTATGGGGACTAGCGGGTAGGAATGAGCAGTTCTTC. Full variable domain (missing parts from reference TRBV11-2 and TRBJ2-1): EAGVAQSPRYKIIEKRQSVAFWCNPISGHATLYWYQQILGQGPKLLIQFQNNGVVDDSQLPKDRFSAERLKGVDSTLKIQPAKLEDSAVYLCASSLWGLAGRNEQFFGPGTRLTVL.

The V and J genes are TRBV28 and TRBJ1-2; 10 nucleotides agree with TRBD1. The CDR3 runs 15 residues. Germline-derived CDR1 and CDR2 are MDHEN and SYDVKM. The junction had 10 bases not matched to a gene; V was cut back by 5 bases and J by 7 bases. CDR3 nucleotide sequence: TGTGCCAGCAGTCGCCGTGCCCGGACAGGGGGTGGCTACACCTTC. It yields the protein CASSRRARTGGGYTF.

The chain combines TRBV7-2 with TRBJ2-3; D unresolved. Trimming pared 0 bases from V and 1 base from J, leaving 11 bases between. The CDR3 extends over 16 amino acids. Per the germline V gene, CDR1 is SGHTA and CDR2 is FQGNSA. This chain's CDR3 is CASSLAPLPGTDTQYF. CDR3 sequence (DNA): TGTGCCAGCAGCTTAGCTCCTCTCCCGGGCACAGATACGCAGTATTTT.

CDR3 in amino acids: CASNTTPRGSYEQYF. The CDR3 nucleotides are TGTGCCAGCAACACAACCCCCAGGGGATCCTACGAGCAGTACTTC. The chain carries TRBV6-5 and TRBJ2-7; possible D gene TRBD1, 6 bases. V shed 7 bases and J shed 1 base, with 17 bases lying between them. The CDR3 contains 15 residues. Germline values: CDR1 MNHEY, CDR2 SVGAGI.

The chain combines TRBV5-6 with TRBJ2-7; 12 nucleotides match TRBD1. V was pared by 5 bases and J by 7 bases, with 7 bases of the junction left unmatched. The CDR3 length is 14 residues. Looked up from germline, CDR1 is SGHDT and CDR2 is YYEEEE. DNA of the CDR3: TGTGCCAGCAGAGCCGGGACAGGGGGCGATGAGCAGTACTTC. This gives the protein CASRAGTGGDEQYF.

The chain carries TRBV30 and TRBJ1-1, with 11 bases aligning to TRBD1. The CDR3 sequence is 16 residues long. The germline V gene encodes CDR1 GTSNPN and CDR2 SVGIG (reference sequence). V lost 2 bases and J lost 5; bases outside the gene matches: 10. For the CDR3, the DNA is TGTGCCTGGAGTAGGACAGGGGGCAGGCAGCGTACTGAAGCTTTCTTT. Translation: CAWSRTGGRQRTEAFF.

The V and J genes are TRBV5-4 and TRBJ2-1; possibly TRBD1 for D (6 bases). The CDR3 is 17 amino acids. Germline V gives CDR1 SGHNT, CDR2 YYREEE (reference sequence). With 2 bases removed from V and 9 bases from J, the gap between germline ends came to 24 bases. The CDR3 is CASSFGGQGKKRGEQFF. The CDR3, as DNA: TGTGCCAGCAGCTTTGGGGGACAAGGAAAAAAAAGGGGTGAGCAGTTCTTC.